The clone carrying this TCR beta chain appeared a few times. In the original processing: Amplification with reference gene primers provided the estimates of nucleated cell counts. The repertoire was sequenced with immunoSEQ multiplex PCR; TCRdb's copy has only in-frame clones and lacks some. V and J calls and clone size are given by that table; D and trimming were obtained from the DNA. The table lists over 200,000 clones, about 85% of them singletons, with approximately 0.69% in the top ten. The data are from a study of blood T cell repertoires in COVID-19. Study-wide context: Specimens from acute and convalescent COVID-19 originated in the United States, Italy and Spain. In each case, the material was cDNA or gDNA derived from T cells, B-cell-depleted T cells, or PBMCs.

The CDR3 spans 12 residues. V was trimmed by 3 bases and J by 8 bases, leaving 10 bases between them. This clonotype was obtained from a man aged 35 to 55 with acute or convalescent COVID-19. Input material: peripheral blood. V usage is TRBV12-3 or TRBV12-4 and J usage is TRBJ1-2, with no clear D. The CDR3 DNA reads as TGTGCCAGCAGTTTTTCAAAATCCGGCTACACCTTC. Translation: CASSFSKSGYTF.